Detailed here is one TCR beta chain. Source study methods: Cell counts per sample came from amplifying reference gene primers. Clones were sequenced by immunoSEQ multiplex PCR, and TCRdb holds only the in-frame ones, with some missing. Clone size and V and J calls were adopted from that table, with D and trimming inferred from the DNA. The data hold about 280,000 clones, with 88% observed a single time. The record originates from a study of blood T cell repertoires in COVID-19. On the study more broadly: Sources were T cells, B-cell-depleted T cells, or PBMCs; the material itself was cDNA or gDNA.

Each participant's cohort was designated according to participant-reported clinical history. The germline V gene encodes CDR1 GTSNPN and CDR2 SVGIG (reference sequence). CDR3 length equals 12 residues. Germline trimming cut 7 bases from V and 3 bases from J; bases unmatched to any gene: 2. This TCR came from a woman aged 60-70 years in a cohort exposed to, infected with or recovered from COVID-19 (not recorded which). The specimen sequenced was PBMCs or T cells enriched from blood (not recorded which). The chain couples TRBV30 to TRBJ2-5; 10 bases line up with TRBD2. CDR3 nucleotides: TGTGCCTCTAGCGGGAGTAAAGAGACCCAGTACTTC. The encoded protein is CASSGSKETQYF.